The 11 T cell receptor beta chains reported below all come from one sample, sequenced in a study of tumor-infiltrating lymphocytes in glioblastoma multiforme (TCRdb year 2017). The sequencer listed for this sample is Illumina HiSeq 2500. TCRB libraries were constructed from RNA through three rounds of nested multiplex PCR following a modified ARM-PCR protocol with multiple V-beta primers and a C-beta primer. TCRdb took the public reads, trimmed them with fastp at Q25, ran MiXCR for clone calling and kept in-frame beta chains. Rows are combined by CDR3 protein, so each entry shows the most common genes and DNA. Recorded for this sample are over 14,000 distinct CDR3 sequences; over 60% of them occurred a single time. 30% to 45% of the sample comes from the top ten. Material for sequencing was brain tumor tissue. These receptors were collected from a male donor with glioblastoma.

In regard to this clonotype: The junction departs from the called germline gene at one end, perhaps through a read error. The chain uses TRBV11-2 and TRBJ2-5; TRBD2 matches at 11 bases. Germline V lookup: CDR1 SGHAT, CDR2 FQNNGV. CDR3 length: 17 residues. Written as DNA, the CDR3 is TGTGCCAGCAGCCCCCCCGAGCAGCTAGCGGGGGGAGAGACCCAGTACTTT. It is translated as CASSPPEQLAGGETQYF.

This chain joins TRBV4-1 and TRBJ2-7; no clear D. Looked up from germline, CDR1 is MGHRA and CDR2 is YSYEKL. The ends were cut back, 5 bases at V and 2 bases at J, with 4 bases in the middle. The CDR3 runs to 11 residues. As DNA, the CDR3 is TGCGCCAGCAGCACTGCCTACGAGCAGTACTTC. This sequence encodes CASSTAYEQYF.

The chain couples TRBV6-1 to TRBJ2-7; 7 bases fit TRBD2. Germline trimming cut 2 bases from V and 1 base from J; bases unmatched to any gene: 5. This CDR3 has 15 residues. The germline V gene has CDR1 MNHNS and CDR2 SASEGT. CDR3 in DNA: TGTGCCAGCAGTGAATTGTCTAGCGGTTCCTACGAGCAGTACTTC. It translates to CASSELSSGSYEQYF.

Notes on this clonotype: One junction end does not reproduce the germline sequence, and a read error may be involved. The chain carries TRBV28 and TRBJ2-7; 10 bases fit TRBD1. CDR3 length equals 16 residues. Germline CDR1 reads MDHEN; CDR2 reads SYDVKM. CDR3 DNA: TGTGCCTGCAGTTCAACCGGGACAGGGGTGGACAACGAGCTGTACTTC. Its protein product is CACSSTGTGVDNELYF.

Judged by abundance, this clonotype is medium-sized (0.01 to 0.1%). The V call is TRBV11-2, the J call TRBJ2-7; D assignment may be TRBD1 or TRBD2 (5 bases each). Germline CDR1 SGHAT, CDR2 FQNNGV. The CDR3 contains 15 residues. Trimming cost V 5 bases and J 4 bases, with 18 bases left between them. The CDR3 DNA reads TGTGCCAGCAGCGATTACCGGGACCTATCTTACGAGCAGTACTTC. Translation gives CASSDYRDLSYEQYF.

The V call is TRBV29-1, the J call TRBJ2-4; TRBD2 agrees at 8 bases. Germline lookup yields CDR1 SQVTM and CDR2 ANQGSEA. The CDR3 is 14 amino acids. The ends lost 6 bases at V and 5 bases at J; junction bases unmatched: 9. CDR3 residues: CSVSRGGGENIQYF. The CDR3 DNA sequence: TGCAGCGTGTCACGGGGGGGCGGCGAAAACATTCAGTACTTC.

In this sample, this clonotype is large. The chain joins TRBV10-1 to TRBJ2-2, with 12 bases aligning to TRBD2. Germline loops: CDR1 WNHNN, CDR2 SYGVQD (reference sequence). The CDR3 is 16 residues long. J was trimmed by 6 bases and V by 3 bases; bases with no gene match: 5. The CDR3 spells CASSEMASGRAGELFF. The CDR3 DNA is TGCGCCAGCAGTGAAATGGCTAGCGGGAGGGCCGGGGAGCTGTTTTTT.

The chain is built from TRBV20-1 and TRBJ2-5; TRBD1 agrees at 8 bases. The CDR3 extends over 13 amino acids. Germline V lookup: CDR1 DFQATT, CDR2 SNEGSKA (reference sequence). V lost 5 bases to trimming and J lost 2 bases; unmatched junction nucleotides: 4. The CDR3 sequence: CSALDRGQETQYF. CDR3 DNA: TGCAGTGCTCTAGACAGGGGACAAGAGACCCAGTACTTC.

In regard to this clonotype: Given the absence of the conserved phenylalanine or tryptophan at the CDR3 end, a read error is likely. The DNA is left out, because the CDR3 cannot be placed on it with certainty; the CDR3 is given as TCRdb lists it. The chain links TRBV11-1 to TRBJ2-4; the table's D gene call, TRBD1, was not cross checked with the DNA. The CDR3 sequence runs 16 residues, both termini included. CDR1 is SGHAT and CDR2 is FQDESV in the germline V gene (reference sequence). The CDR3 protein is CASSPRQGPAKDIQYL.

As for this clonotype: A junction boundary mismatches the germline segment, possibly from a read error. The chain combines TRBV10-1 with TRBJ2-7; TRBD1 matches 10 bases. The CDR3 is 16 residues long. Germline-derived CDR1 and CDR2 are WNHNN and SYGVQD (reference sequence). As DNA, the CDR3 is TGCGCCGGCAGTAGAACTGGGACAGGGGATTTATACGAGCAGTACTTC. It codes for CAGSRTGTGDLYEQYF.

With regard to this clonotype: A junction boundary mismatches the germline segment, possibly from a read error. The rearrangement links TRBV11-2 to TRBJ1-4, with a weak D call TRBD1 (5 bases). Germline V gene lookup returns CDR1 SGHAT and CDR2 FQNNGV. This CDR3 contains 16 residues. The DNA of the CDR3 is TGTGCCAGCGGCTTAGGCGGGACGTGGGAGTTTGTAAAACTGTTTTTT. Translating gives CASGLGGTWEFVKLFF.